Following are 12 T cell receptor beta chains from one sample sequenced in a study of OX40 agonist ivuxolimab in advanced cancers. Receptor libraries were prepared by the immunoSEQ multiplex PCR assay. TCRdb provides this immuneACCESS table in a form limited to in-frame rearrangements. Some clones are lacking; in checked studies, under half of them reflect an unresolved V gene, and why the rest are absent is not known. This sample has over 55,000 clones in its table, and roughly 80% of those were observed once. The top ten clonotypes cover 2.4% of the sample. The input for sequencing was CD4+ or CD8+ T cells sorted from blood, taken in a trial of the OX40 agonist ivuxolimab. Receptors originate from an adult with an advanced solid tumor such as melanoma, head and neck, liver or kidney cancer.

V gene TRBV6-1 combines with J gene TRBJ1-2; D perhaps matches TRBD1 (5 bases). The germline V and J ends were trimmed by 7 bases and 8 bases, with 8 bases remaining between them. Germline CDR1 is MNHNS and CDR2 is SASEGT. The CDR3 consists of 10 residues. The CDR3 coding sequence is TGTGCCAGCATCGGGGGGGGCTACACCTTC. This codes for CASIGGGYTF.

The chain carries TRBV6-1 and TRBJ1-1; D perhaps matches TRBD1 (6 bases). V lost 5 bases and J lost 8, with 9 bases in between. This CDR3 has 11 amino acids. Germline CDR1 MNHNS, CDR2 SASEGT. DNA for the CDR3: TGTGCCAGCAGTTACAGGGCCGAAGCTTTCTTT. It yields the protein CASSYRAEAFF.

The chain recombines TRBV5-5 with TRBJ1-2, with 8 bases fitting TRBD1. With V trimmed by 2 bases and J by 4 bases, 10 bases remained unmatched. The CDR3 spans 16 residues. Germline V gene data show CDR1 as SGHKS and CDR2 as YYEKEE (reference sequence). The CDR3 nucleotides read TGTGCCAGCAGCTTACAGACAGGGGCCGCCTCCTATGGCTACACCTTC. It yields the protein CASSLQTGAASYGYTF.

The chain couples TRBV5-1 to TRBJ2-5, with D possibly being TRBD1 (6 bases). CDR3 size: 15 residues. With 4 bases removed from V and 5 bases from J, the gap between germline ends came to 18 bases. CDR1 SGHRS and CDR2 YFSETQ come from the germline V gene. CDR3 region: CASSPTQGQGETQYF. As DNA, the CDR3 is TGCGCCAGCAGCCCGACACAGGGCCAAGGGGAGACCCAGTACTTC. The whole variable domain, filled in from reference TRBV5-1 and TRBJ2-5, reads KAGVTQTPRYLIKTRGQQVTLSCSPISGHRSVSWYQQTPGQGLQFLFEYFSETQRNKGNFPGRFSGRQFSNSRSEMNVSTLELGDSALYLCASSPTQGQGETQYFGPGTRLLVL.

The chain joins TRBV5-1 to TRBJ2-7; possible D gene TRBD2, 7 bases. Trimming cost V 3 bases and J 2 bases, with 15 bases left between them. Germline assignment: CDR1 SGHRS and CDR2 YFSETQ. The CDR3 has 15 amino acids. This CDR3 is CASSSQGGVAYEQYF. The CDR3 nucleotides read TGCGCCAGCAGCTCTCAAGGGGGGGTGGCCTACGAGCAGTACTTC.

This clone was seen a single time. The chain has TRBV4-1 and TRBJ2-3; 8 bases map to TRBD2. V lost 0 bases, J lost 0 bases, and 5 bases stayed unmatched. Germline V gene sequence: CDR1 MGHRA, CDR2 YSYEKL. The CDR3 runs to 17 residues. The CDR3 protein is CASSQDGSGGSTDTQYF. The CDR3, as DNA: TGCGCCAGCAGCCAAGATGGGAGCGGGGGAAGCACAGATACGCAGTATTTT.

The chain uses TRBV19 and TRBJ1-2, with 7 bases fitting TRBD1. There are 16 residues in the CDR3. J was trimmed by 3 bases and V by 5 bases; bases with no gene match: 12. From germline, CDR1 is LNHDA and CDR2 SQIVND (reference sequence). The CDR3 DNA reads TGTGCCAGTAGTTCAAGAGGGACAGACGATGACTATGGCTACACCTTC. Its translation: CASSSRGTDDDYGYTF.

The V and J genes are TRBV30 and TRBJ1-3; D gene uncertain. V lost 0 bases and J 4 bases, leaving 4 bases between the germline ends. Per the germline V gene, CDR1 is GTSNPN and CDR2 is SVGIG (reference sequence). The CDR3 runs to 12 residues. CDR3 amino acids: CAWSVRGNTIYF. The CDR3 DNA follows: TGTGCCTGGAGTGTACGGGGAAACACCATATATTTT. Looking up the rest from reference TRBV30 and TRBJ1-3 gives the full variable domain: SQTIHQWPATLVQPVGSPLSLECTVEGTSNPNLYWYRQAAGRGLQLLFYSVGIGQISSEVPQNLSASRPQDRQFILSSKKLLLSDSGFYLCAWSVRGNTIYFGEGSWLTVV.

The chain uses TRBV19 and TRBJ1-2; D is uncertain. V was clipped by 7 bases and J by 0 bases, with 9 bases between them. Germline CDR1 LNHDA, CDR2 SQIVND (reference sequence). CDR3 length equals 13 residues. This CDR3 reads CASNEGPNYGYTF. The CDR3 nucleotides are TGTGCCAGTAATGAGGGCCCTAACTATGGCTACACCTTC. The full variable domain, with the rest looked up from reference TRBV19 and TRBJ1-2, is DGGITQSPKYLFRKEGQNVTLSCEQNLNHDAMYWYRQDPGQGLRLIYYSQIVNDFQKGDIAEGYSVSREKKESFPLTVTSAQKNPTAFYLCASNEGPNYGYTFGSGTRLTVV.

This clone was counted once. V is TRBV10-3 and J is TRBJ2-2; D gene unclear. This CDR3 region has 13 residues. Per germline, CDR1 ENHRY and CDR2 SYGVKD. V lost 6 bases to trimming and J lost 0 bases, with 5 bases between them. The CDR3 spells CAIRDANTGELFF. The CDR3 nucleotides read TGTGCCATCAGGGACGCGAACACCGGGGAGCTGTTTTTT.

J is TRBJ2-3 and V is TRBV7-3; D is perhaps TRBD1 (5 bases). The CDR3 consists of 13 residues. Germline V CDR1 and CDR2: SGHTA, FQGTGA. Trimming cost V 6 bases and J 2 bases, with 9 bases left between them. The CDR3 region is CASSKGNTDTQYF. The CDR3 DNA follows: TGTGCCAGCAGTAAGGGGAACACAGATACGCAGTATTTT.

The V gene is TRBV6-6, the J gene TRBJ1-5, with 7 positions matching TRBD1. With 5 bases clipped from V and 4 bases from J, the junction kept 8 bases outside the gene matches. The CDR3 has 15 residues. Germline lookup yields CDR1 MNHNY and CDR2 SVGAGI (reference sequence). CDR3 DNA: TGTGCCAGCAGTCGTCAACAGGGGTGGAATCAGCCCCAGCATTTT. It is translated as CASSRQQGWNQPQHF.